One sample yielded the 9 T cell receptor beta chains listed below, sequenced in a study of cytomegalovirus exposure and HLA in healthy donors (TCRdb year 2017). Preparation of the library involved the immunoSEQ multiplex PCR assay. For the multiplex PCR, a mixture combining 60 forward primers for TCR Vbeta segments and 13 reverse primers for TCR Jbeta segments was used. In its TCRdb copy, this immuneACCESS table keeps in-frame sequences only and misses some clones. Where compared with another copy, unresolved V genes explain less than half of these, and the others have no known cause. For this sample the table gives 150,000 to 200,000 clones, of which approximately 84% were detected only once. About 0.21% of the sample lies in the top ten. Sequencing was carried out using PBMCs. The receptors come from a girl less than two years old in good health and CMV-seronegative.

The rearrangement joins TRBV30 to TRBJ1-5; perhaps TRBD1 as D (6 bases). Trimming left V 6 bases short and J 4 bases short, with 13 bases between. CDR1 GTSNPN and CDR2 SVGIG come from the germline V gene (reference sequence). There are 13 residues in the CDR3. The chain's CDR3 is CACRGQFNQPQHF. DNA for the CDR3: TGTGCCTGTAGAGGACAGTTTAATCAGCCCCAGCATTTT.

The rearrangement links TRBV9 to TRBJ2-2; D perhaps matches TRBD2 (7 bases). V was clipped by 0 bases and J by 4 bases, with 16 bases between them. The CDR3 totals 17 residues. The germline V gene encodes CDR1 SGDLS and CDR2 YYNGEE. The CDR3 region has the DNA TGTGCCAGCAGCGTAGAGCGGGACAATCGTCTCACCGGGGAGCTGTTTTTT. Amino acids: CASSVERDNRLTGELFF.

J is TRBJ1-2 and V is TRBV18, with 7 bases that match TRBD1. V dropped 2 bases and J dropped 7; count of bases not matched to a gene: 7. Germline assignment: CDR1 KGHSH and CDR2 LQKENI. There are 14 residues in the CDR3. This CDR3 is CASSPGQGESGYTF. CDR3 sequence (DNA): TGTGCCAGCTCACCAGGGCAGGGGGAATCTGGCTACACCTTC.

V gene TRBV7-2 combines with J gene TRBJ1-6, with D tentatively TRBD1 (6 bases). The length of the CDR3 is 13 residues. The germline V gene has CDR1 SGHTA and CDR2 FQGNSA. CDR3: CAYTTGYNSPLHF. The CDR3 region has the DNA TGTGCTTACACCACAGGGTATAATTCACCCCTCCACTTT.

The rearrangement links TRBV4-2 to TRBJ2-5, with TRBD2 matching over 7 bases. CDR3 length: 15 amino acids. Germline V gene lookup returns CDR1 LGHNA and CDR2 YNFKEQ. The junction had 3 bases not matched to a gene; V was cut back by 1 base and J by 1 base. CDR3 protein: CASSQGTRIQETQYF. The CDR3 DNA sequence: TGTGCCAGCAGCCAAGGGACTAGAATCCAAGAGACCCAGTACTTC.

This sequence joins TRBV4-1 and TRBJ2-3; TRBD1 agrees at 9 bases. V lost 0 bases and J lost 5; bases outside the gene matches: 9. This CDR3 region has 17 residues. Germline V CDR1 and CDR2: MGHRA, YSYEKL. The CDR3 coding sequence is TGCGCCAGCAGCCAAGATCAGGTGGGACAGGGCCTAGATACGCAGTATTTT. Translated: CASSQDQVGQGLDTQYF.

V is TRBV5-1 and J is TRBJ2-1; D is ambiguous. Germline lookup yields CDR1 SGHRS and CDR2 YFSETQ. The V and J ends lost 3 bases and 9 bases respectively, with 7 bases between them. The CDR3 contains 11 residues. CDR3 DNA: TGCGCCAGCAGCTCAAGCTGTGAGCAGTTCTTC. Translation: CASSSSCEQFF.

The rearrangement links TRBV6-5 to TRBJ2-7; 10 bases agree with TRBD2. Germline CDR1 MNHEY, CDR2 SVGAGI. CDR3 length: 15 amino acids. Trimming at V came to 0 bases and at J to 2 bases, leaving 1 base not matched to a gene. The CDR3, as DNA: TGTGCCAGCAGTTACTCTAGCGGGGGGACCTACGAGCAGTACTTC. Translating it yields CASSYSSGGTYEQYF.

The chain is built from TRBV29-1 and TRBJ1-5; the match to TRBD1 covers 7 bases. The length of the CDR3 is 13 residues. Germline V CDR1 and CDR2: SQVTM, ANQGSEA. J was trimmed by 5 bases and V by 5 bases; bases with no gene match: 6. The DNA of the CDR3 is TGCAGCGTTCGGACAGGCATAGATCAGCCCCAGCATTTT. Translated, it gives CSVRTGIDQPQHF.